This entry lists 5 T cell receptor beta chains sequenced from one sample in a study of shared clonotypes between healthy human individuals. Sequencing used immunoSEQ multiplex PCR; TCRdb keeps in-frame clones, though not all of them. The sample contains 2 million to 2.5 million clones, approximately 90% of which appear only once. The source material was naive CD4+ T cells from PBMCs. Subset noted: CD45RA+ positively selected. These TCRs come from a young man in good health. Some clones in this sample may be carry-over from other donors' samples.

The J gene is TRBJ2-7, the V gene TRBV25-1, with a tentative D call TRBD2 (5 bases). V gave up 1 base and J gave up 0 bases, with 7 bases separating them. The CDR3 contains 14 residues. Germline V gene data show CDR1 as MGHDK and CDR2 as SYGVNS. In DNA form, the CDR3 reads TGTGCCAGCAGTGAATCGAGGGACTCCTACGAGCAGTACTTC. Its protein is CASSESRDSYEQYF.

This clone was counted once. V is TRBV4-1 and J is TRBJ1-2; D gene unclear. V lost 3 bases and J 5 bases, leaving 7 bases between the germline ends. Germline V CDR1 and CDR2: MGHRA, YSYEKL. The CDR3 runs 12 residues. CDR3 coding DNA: TGCGCCAGCAGCCATTTCCCGTATGGCTACACCTTC. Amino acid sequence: CASSHFPYGYTF.

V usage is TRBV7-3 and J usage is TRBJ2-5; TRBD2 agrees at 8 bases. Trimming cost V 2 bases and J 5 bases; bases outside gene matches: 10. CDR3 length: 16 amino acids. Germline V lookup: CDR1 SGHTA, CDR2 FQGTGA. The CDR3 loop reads CASSLGSSGQGETQYF. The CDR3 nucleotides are TGTGCCAGCAGCTTAGGGTCTAGCGGGCAGGGTGAGACCCAGTACTTC.

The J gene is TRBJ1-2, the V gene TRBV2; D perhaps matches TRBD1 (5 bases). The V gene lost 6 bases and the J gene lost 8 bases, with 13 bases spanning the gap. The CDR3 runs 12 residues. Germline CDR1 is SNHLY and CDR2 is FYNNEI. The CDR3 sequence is CASRISRGGYTF. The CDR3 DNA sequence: TGTGCCAGCAGGATCAGCCGGGGGGGCTACACCTTC. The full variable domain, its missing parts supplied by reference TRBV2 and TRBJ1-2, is EPEVTQTPSHQVTQMGQEVILRCVPISNHLYFYWYRQILGQKVEFLVSFYNNEISEKSEIFDDQFSVERPDGSNFTLKIRSTKLEDSAMYFCASRISRGGYTFGSGTRLTVV.

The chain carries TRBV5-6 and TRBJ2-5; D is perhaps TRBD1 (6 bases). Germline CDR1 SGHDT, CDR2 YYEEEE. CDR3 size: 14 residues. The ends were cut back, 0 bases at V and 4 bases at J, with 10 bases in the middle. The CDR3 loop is CASSLVRRGETQYF. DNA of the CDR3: TGTGCCAGCAGCTTGGTGCGCAGGGGAGAGACCCAGTACTTC. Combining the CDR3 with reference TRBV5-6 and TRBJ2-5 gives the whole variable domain DAGVTQSPTHLIKTRGQQVTLRCSPKSGHDTVSWYQQALGQGPQFIFQYYEEEERQRGNFPDRFSGHQFPNYSSELNVNALLLGDSALYLCASSLVRRGETQYFGPGTRLLVL.